Below are 15 T cell receptor beta chains sequenced from a single sample in a study of shared clonotypes between healthy human individuals. Only in-frame clones appear in the TCRdb table, and some are missing; sequencing was by immunoSEQ multiplex PCR. Of approximately 460,000 clones in the sample, roughly 80% were seen once. Sequencing was carried out using PBMCs. These receptor sequences come from a woman in her forties in good health. Some clones in this sample may be carry-over from other donors' samples.

The chain uses TRBV27 and TRBJ1-6; D perhaps matches TRBD1 (6 bases). The V and J ends lost 3 bases and 7 bases respectively, with 16 bases between them. CDR3 length: 16 residues. CDR1 is MNHEY, CDR2 SMNVEV, per germline (reference sequence). This CDR3 reads CASSFKGGGANSPLHF. The CDR3 nucleotides are TGTGCCAGCAGTTTTAAGGGCGGGGGGGCGAATTCACCCCTCCACTTT.

This rearrangement joins TRBV21-1 to TRBJ1-2. TRBV21-1 is a documented pseudogene. The CDR3 contains 13 residues. The CDR3 bases are TGTGCCAGCAGCCCGGGGTTAAGGTATGGCTACACCTTC. Translation: CASSPGLRYGYTF.

The chain employs TRBV11-2 and TRBJ1-5, with D unclear. V lost 5 bases to trimming and J lost 6 bases, with 11 bases between them. Germline V gene sequence: CDR1 SGHAT, CDR2 FQNNGV. This CDR3 is 13 amino acids long. This chain's CDR3 is CASSIGRAQPQHF. The CDR3 nucleotides are TGTGCCAGCAGCATCGGAAGGGCTCAGCCCCAGCATTTT.

V and J are TRBV29-1 and TRBJ2-3; D might be TRBD2 (6 bases). CDR3 length: 15 amino acids. Trimming took off 6 bases at V and 3 bases at J, with 19 bases between the two ends. The germline V gene encodes CDR1 SQVTM and CDR2 ANQGSEA. DNA for the CDR3: TGCAGCGTGTGGGACTTCTCGAACGGGACAGATACGCAGTATTTT. Its translation: CSVWDFSNGTDTQYF.

The V call is TRBV30, the J call TRBJ1-6; no firm D call. There are 11 residues in the CDR3. From germline, CDR1 is GTSNPN and CDR2 SVGIG (reference sequence). Trimming stripped 0 bases from V and 11 bases from J, with 5 bases between. The DNA of the CDR3 is TGTGCCTGGAGTGTACAGACACCCCTCCACTTT. Its protein product is CAWSVQTPLHF.

With regard to this clone: A far larger clone is off by one base, so a read error is likely. The chain couples TRBV4-2 to TRBJ1-4; no clear D gene. The CDR3 covers 12 residues. CDR1 is LGHNA and CDR2 is YNFKEQ in the germline V gene. The chain's CDR3 is CANSQDSEKLFF. In nucleotides, the CDR3 is TGTGCCAACAGCCAAGATTCAGAAAAACTGTTTTTT.

This chain joins TRBV28 and TRBJ2-1; possible D gene TRBD2, 5 bases. The CDR3 covers 15 residues. Trimming shortened V by 6 bases and J by 4 bases, and 16 bases separated the two germline ends. Germline assignment: CDR1 MDHEN and CDR2 SYDVKM. The CDR3, as DNA: TGTGCCAGCAGGCCTGGCGAGCGGAGTTACAATGAGCAGTTCTTC. The encoded protein is CASRPGERSYNEQFF.

This sequence joins TRBV5-6 and TRBJ2-5; D unclear. This CDR3 region has 14 residues. CDR1 is SGHDT, CDR2 YYEEEE, per germline. V was clipped by 3 bases and J by 1 base, with 10 bases between them. The CDR3 DNA reads TGTGCCAGCAGCTATGGACGGATCCAAGAGACCCAGTACTTC. It specifies CASSYGRIQETQYF.

As concerns this clone: Other DNA sequences in this sample translate to the same CDR3. The gene calls are TRBV28 and TRBJ1-2, with D unclear. The germline V and J ends were trimmed by 6 bases and 4 bases, with 6 bases remaining between them. CDR1 MDHEN and CDR2 SYDVKM come from the germline V gene. The CDR3 loop spans 11 amino acids. Here the CDR3 reads CASSLSYGYTF. The CDR3 DNA follows: TGTGCCAGCAGCCTTAGCTATGGCTACACCTTC.

This clone was counted only a few times. Since a far larger clone is one base different, this is likely a read error. This chain uses TRBV4-3 with TRBJ2-4; a possible D gene is TRBD2 (5 bases). Germline assignment: CDR1 LGHNA and CDR2 YSLEER. The CDR3 is made up of 14 amino acids. Here the CDR3 DNA reads TGCGCCGGCAGCCAAGATACTAGTAGAAACATTCAGTACTTC. Its protein is CAGSQDTSRNIQYF.

The chain is built from TRBV25-1 and TRBJ2-7, with D possibly matching TRBD1 (5 bases). Trimming pared 6 bases from V and 4 bases from J, leaving 13 bases between. The CDR3 covers 13 residues. Germline CDR1 MGHDK, CDR2 SYGVNS. The CDR3 DNA sequence: TGTGCCAGCAGGACAGAGGCGAAGTACGAGCAGTACTTC. It yields the protein CASRTEAKYEQYF.

As concerns this clone: This likely stems from a read error, as it lies one base from a far larger clone. Other DNA sequences in the same sample also yield this CDR3. The genes are TRBV10-3 and TRBJ2-1; the D gene is possibly TRBD2 (5 bases). This CDR3 contains 14 residues. From germline, CDR1 is ENHRY and CDR2 SYGVKD. The DNA of the CDR3 is TGCGCCATCAGTGAAGGGAGCTCCTACAATGAGCAGTTCTTC. Translating it yields CAISEGSSYNEQFF.

In its sample, this clone was seen once. Given a far larger clone just one base away, this is likely a sequencing read error. The chain combines TRBV15 with TRBJ2-7, with unresolved D. The CDR3 is 13 amino acids. V lost 4 bases to trimming and J lost 4 bases, with 11 bases between them. CDR1 and CDR2 (germline): LNHNV, YYDKDF (reference sequence). CDR3 bases: TGTGCCACCAGCATAGATGCCCGATACGAGCAGTACTTC. Its protein product is CATSIDARYEQYF. Complete variable domain (other parts from reference TRBV15 and TRBJ2-7): DAMVIQNPRYQVTQFGKPVTLSCSQTLNHNVMYWYQQKSSQAPKLLFHYYDKDFNNEADTPDNFQSRRPNTSFCFLDIRSPGLGDTAMYLCATSIDARYEQYFGPGTRLTVT.

This chain joins TRBV11-2 and TRBJ1-1; D not certain. Germline V lookup: CDR1 SGHAT, CDR2 FQNNGV. This CDR3 comprises 12 residues. Trimming removed 5 bases at V and 3 bases at J, with 7 bases between. The CDR3 spells CASSLWDTEAFF. Here the CDR3 DNA reads TGTGCCAGCAGCCTTTGGGACACTGAAGCTTTCTTT.

The chain joins TRBV27 to TRBJ1-5; 9 nucleotides align to TRBD1. V lost 2 bases to trimming and J lost 4 bases; unmatched junction nucleotides: 6. The CDR3 spans 16 residues. Germline V gives CDR1 MNHEY, CDR2 SMNVEV (reference sequence). Written as DNA, the CDR3 is TGTGCCAGCAGTTTAAGACAGGGGGTTCCAAATCAGCCCCAGCATTTT. Its protein product is CASSLRQGVPNQPQHF.